This T cell receptor beta chain was recorded in a study of blood T cells in healthy people across ages. The extraction recovered at least 5 micrograms of total RNA per sample. Per germline, CDR1 MGHRA and CDR2 YSYEKL. CDR3 length: 16 amino acids. J gave up 5 bases and V 6 bases, and 12 bases lay outside the gene matches. A second PCR of 7 to 11 cycles used a sample-barcoded 5' primer and a J-beta primer mix. Unique molecular identifiers of 12 random nucleotides labeled each cDNA. TCRdb processed the 5' RACE reads anew with MiXCR; each CDR3 protein has one entry. The data contain just over 1 million distinct CDR3 sequences, more than 35% of them singletons. In the case of this clonotype: The antigen remains unidentified.

Study observations and caveats: Estimates drawn from one million T cells were deemed to understate diversity. Naive T cell percentage showed a strong correlation with the diversity of TCR beta.

Material for sequencing was blood. This clonotype was obtained from a woman aged 55-70 years in good health. The chain has TRBV4-1 and TRBJ1-4, with 7 positions matching TRBD1. The CDR3 DNA is TGCGCCAGCAGGGCGAGGGCAAGGGGACAGAATGAAAAACTGTTTTTT. This gives the protein CASRARARGQNEKLFF.